This T cell receptor (beta chain) was observed in a study of T cells in narcolepsy. Study conclusions and caveats: Reportedly, autoreactive clonotypes were serially detected in patients' blood but not controls'. Comparing one patient's CSF and blood CD4+ clonotypes highlighted HCRT- and TRIB2-specific autoreactive clonotypes.

Sequencing used immunoSEQ multiplex PCR; TCRdb keeps in-frame clones, though not all of them. The table lists about 24,000 clones, just over 60% of them singletons. V lost 6 bases to trimming and J lost 9 bases; unmatched junction nucleotides: 10. Per germline, CDR1 MNHEY and CDR2 SVGAGI. The CDR3 has 15 residues. As concerns this clone: The antigen remains unidentified.

This receptor was identified in a human donor in good health. The chain is built from TRBV6-5 and TRBJ2-3; the match to TRBD1 covers 12 bases. Sequenced: memory (CD45RA-) CD4+ T cells from blood. Written as DNA, the CDR3 is TGTGCCAGCAGCGCGGGGGGACAGGGGGCTCGGACGCAGTATTTT. Translation gives CASSAGGQGARTQYF.